The 11 T cell receptor beta chains below all came from one sample that was sequenced in a study of T-cell memory formation after mild COVID-19. TCRdb passed the 5' RACE reads through MiXCR, listing each CDR3 protein once. The profile shows some 440,000 distinct CDR3 sequences, more than 20% of them singletons. Source material: PBMCs or a T cell subset sorted from them (not recorded which). The receptor source for this set is an adult woman who had mild COVID-19 (a few samples of this study predate the infection). Cell type and time point are not known.

The rearrangement joins TRBV6-6 to TRBJ2-1, with D maybe TRBD2 (5 bases). This CDR3 comprises 13 residues. Germline CDR1 and CDR2: MNHNY and SVGAGI (reference sequence). The V end lost 9 bases, the J end lost 8 bases, and 17 bases lay between the germline ends. CDR3 sequence (DNA): TGTGCCAGTCGAACGGGGAGTCTCTATGAGCAGTTCTTC. It codes for CASRTGSLYEQFF.

This clonotype was seen at least ten times. The chain recombines TRBV12-3 or TRBV12-4 with TRBJ1-2, with a tentative D call TRBD1 (5 bases). The CDR3 totals 15 residues. V lost 5 bases, J lost 4 bases, and 17 bases lay in between. CDR3 DNA: TGTGCCAGCAGTCGTGTCCGGGACGCTTTCTATGGCTACACCTTC. Its translation is CASSRVRDAFYGYTF.

The CDR3 reads CASSQGAIFGGELFF. In DNA, the CDR3 is TGTGCCAGCAGTCAGGGGGCCATTTTCGGCGGGGAGCTGTTTTTT. The V call is TRBV7-9, the J call TRBJ2-2; 8 bases fit TRBD1. From germline, CDR1 is SEHNR and CDR2 FQNEAQ (reference sequence). V lost 6 bases, J lost 7 bases, and 10 bases stayed unmatched. The CDR3 extends over 15 amino acids.

A single count supports this clonotype. The CDR3 region has the DNA TGTGCCATCAGTGATCCTAGACTAGTGCACGGTGAGCAGTTCTTC. Amino acid sequence: CAISDPRLVHGEQFF. This chain links TRBV10-3 with TRBJ2-1, with D tentatively TRBD2 (6 bases). Trimming cost V 3 bases and J 9 bases, with 18 bases left between them. From germline, CDR1 is ENHRY and CDR2 SYGVKD. The CDR3 contains 15 residues.

This clonotype appeared many times. J is TRBJ2-6 and V is TRBV6-2 or TRBV6-3, with TRBD1 matching 8 bases. V shed 5 bases and J 2 bases; nucleotides not matched to a gene: 8. CDR1 is MNHEY, CDR2 SVGEGT, per germline. The CDR3 totals 17 residues. CDR3 in amino acids: CASSRGQGWAGANVLTF. CDR3 nucleotides: TGTGCCAGCAGTAGAGGACAGGGATGGGCTGGGGCCAACGTCCTGACTTTC.

The J gene is TRBJ2-3, the V gene TRBV24-1, with 8 bases matching TRBD1. The trim removed 0 bases at V and 14 bases at J, leaving 6 bases unmatched. Germline values: CDR1 KGHDR, CDR2 SFDVKD. The CDR3 sequence is 13 residues long. This chain's CDR3 is CATSDLPGGEMYF. For the CDR3, the DNA is TGTGCCACCAGTGATTTGCCAGGGGGCGAGATGTATTTT.

The chain carries TRBV12-3 or TRBV12-4 and TRBJ2-5; 16 bases agree with TRBD2. The length of the CDR3 is 18 residues. Trimming at V came to 5 bases and at J to 2 bases, leaving 8 bases not matched to a gene. CDR3 protein: CASSGRGLAGGRQETQYF. CDR3 DNA sequence: TGTGCCAGCAGTGGAAGGGGACTAGCGGGGGGGCGACAAGAGACCCAGTACTTC.

This clonotype was recorded a few times. V gene TRBV3-1 combines with J gene TRBJ2-1, with D perhaps matching TRBD2 (6 bases). The germline V gene encodes CDR1 LGHDT and CDR2 YNNKEL (reference sequence). This CDR3 has 15 amino acids. V dropped 6 bases and J dropped 1 base, with 13 bases sitting between them. The CDR3 region is CASRFAGSSYNEQFF. The DNA for the CDR3 is TGTGCCAGCAGATTCGCGGGGTCGTCCTACAATGAGCAGTTCTTC.

This clonotype was observed a few times. The gene calls are TRBV4-1 and TRBJ2-7; 9 bases fit TRBD1. J gave up 6 bases and V 2 bases, and 8 bases lay outside the gene matches. This CDR3 contains 15 residues. CDR1 is MGHRA, CDR2 YSYEKL, per germline. The CDR3 loop is CASSQPGQGTREQYF. CDR3 coding DNA: TGCGCCAGCAGCCAACCGGGACAGGGTACCCGCGAGCAGTACTTC.

This clonotype was counted between two and nine times. The chain recombines TRBV20-1 with TRBJ2-3; D call uncertain. V was clipped by 6 bases and J by 8 bases, with 18 bases between them. The CDR3 is 13 amino acids. CDR1 is DFQATT and CDR2 is SNEGSKA in the germline V gene (reference sequence). The CDR3 coding sequence is TGCAGTGCCACGAAGAGGTTGGACCGTACGCAGTATTTT. Translated: CSATKRLDRTQYF.

The CDR3 reads CASSPVQRPSTDTQYF. The CDR3 DNA follows: TGTGCCAGCAGCCCCGTGCAGCGGCCTAGCACAGATACGCAGTATTTT. V gene TRBV7-8 combines with J gene TRBJ2-3; a weak D match, TRBD2 (5 bases). V was shortened by 5 bases and J by 0 bases, with 15 bases between the two germline ends. This CDR3 comprises 16 residues. In germline, CDR1 is SGHVS, CDR2 FQNEAQ.